The 8 T cell receptor beta chains in this list originate from one sample, sequenced in a study of cytomegalovirus exposure and HLA in healthy donors. 13 Jbeta primers and 60 Vbeta primers were used for the PCR. Method: immunoSEQ multiplex PCR; TCRdb's copy keeps in-frame clones and lacks some. The table includes 150,000 to 200,000 clones, around 77% detected once. Sequencing input: PBMCs. The receptors here all came from a woman in her 40s in good health and CMV-seronegative.

This rearrangement joins TRBV30 to TRBJ2-7, with D possibly being TRBD2 (5 bases). Germline CDR1 GTSNPN, CDR2 SVGIG (reference sequence). V lost 0 bases and J lost 6, with 12 bases in between. The CDR3 has 13 residues. DNA for the CDR3: TGTGCCTGGAGTGTTAGAGGGCGGGTCGAGCAGTACTTC. As protein: CAWSVRGRVEQYF.

The chain recombines TRBV5-1 with TRBJ1-1; maybe TRBD1 (6 bases). Germline V lookup: CDR1 SGHRS, CDR2 YFSETQ. The V end was cut by 4 bases, the J end by 2 bases, with 15 bases between. This CDR3 has 15 residues. The CDR3 DNA is TGCGCCAGCAGCCCCCGAGCGGGGGCTAACACTGAAGCTTTCTTT. Protein sequence: CASSPRAGANTEAFF.

The V and J genes are TRBV29-1 and TRBJ2-1, with 10 bases that match TRBD2. V lost 7 bases to trimming and J lost 7 bases; unmatched junction nucleotides: 10. Germline assignment: CDR1 SQVTM and CDR2 ANQGSEA. The CDR3 runs to 14 residues. This CDR3 reads CSASGRNLKNEQFF. The CDR3 bases are TGCAGCGCTAGCGGGAGAAATCTGAAGAATGAGCAGTTCTTC.

The chain joins TRBV5-1 to TRBJ2-3; maybe TRBD2 (6 bases). Germline CDR1 is SGHRS and CDR2 is YFSETQ. CDR3 length: 16 residues. The V end was cut by 4 bases, the J end by 4 bases, with 19 bases between. The CDR3 nucleotides are TGCGCCAGCAGCCCGACCCCTAGCGTTGGGTCAGATACGCAGTATTTT. Encoded protein: CASSPTPSVGSDTQYF.

For this clone: Mismatch with germline at one junction end may stem from a read error. The chain joins TRBV19 to TRBJ1-4, with TRBD1 as a possible D gene (5 bases). CDR3 size: 14 residues. The V gene's germline CDR1 is LNHDA and CDR2 SQIVND (reference sequence). CDR3 region: CASSMEGPKEKLFF. CDR3 bases: TGTGCCAGTAGTATGGAGGGGCCTAAGGAAAAACTGTTTTTT.

V gene TRBV7-9 combines with J gene TRBJ2-2; 8 nucleotides match TRBD1. The V and J ends lost 5 bases and 4 bases, in that order; junction bases with no gene match: 9. Germline CDR1 SEHNR, CDR2 FQNEAQ (reference sequence). The CDR3 runs 16 residues. CDR3 protein: CASSPGTGGGTGELFF. The CDR3 DNA sequence: TGTGCCAGCAGCCCCGGGACAGGTGGAGGCACCGGGGAGCTGTTTTTT. Drawing the rest from reference TRBV7-9 and TRBJ2-2, the complete variable domain is DTGVSQNPRHKITKRGQNVTFRCDPISEHNRLYWYRQTLGQGPEFLTYFQNEAQLEKSRLLSDRFSAERPKGSFSTLEIQRTEQGDSAMYLCASSPGTGGGTGELFFGEGSRLTVL.

This chain connects TRBV25-1 to TRBJ1-4; D not resolved. The ends were cut back, 6 bases at V and 5 bases at J, with 10 bases in the middle. The CDR3 contains 13 residues. The V gene's germline CDR1 is MGHDK and CDR2 SYGVNS. The CDR3 here is CASRGSRNEKLFF. The CDR3, as DNA: TGTGCCAGCAGAGGGAGCAGGAATGAAAAACTGTTTTTT.

This clone has more than one count but fewer than ten. The rearrangement uses TRBV13 and TRBJ2-7, with 8 bases aligning to TRBD1. Per germline, CDR1 PRHDT and CDR2 FYEKMQ (reference sequence). J gave up 1 base and V 5 bases, and 7 bases lay outside the gene matches. There are 15 residues in the CDR3. The CDR3 nucleotides read TGTGCCAGCAGCCTAGCCGGGACAGGTTCCTACGAGCAGTACTTC. This gives the protein CASSLAGTGSYEQYF.